The sequence of this TCR beta chain was determined in a study of immune heterogeneity within non-small cell lung tumors. The wider study: With respect to histology, the tumors encompassed several squamous cell carcinomas, under 11 non-squamous carcinomas and 1 not otherwise specified.

A first 10-cycle multiplex round used 32 V-gene and 13 J-gene primers on TCR beta CDR3. TCRdb redid the calling of the multiplex PCR reads with MiXCR, one entry per CDR3 protein. The sample shows some 15,000 distinct CDR3 sequences, approximately 29% of them seen only once. At about 600 ng per sample, bulk tumor genomic DNA provided the template. Taken during surgery, several biopsies per primary tumor were spaced as far apart as possible within the tumor mass. Patients with untreated, newly diagnosed non-small cell lung cancer underwent curative surgery. It was newly diagnosed non-small cell lung cancer patients having surgery with curative intent who served as donors. V was pared by 0 bases and J by 4 bases, with 4 bases of the junction left unmatched. The CDR3 is 15 amino acids. CDR1 and CDR2 from the germline V gene are SGDLS and YYNGEE.

The TCR was taken from a woman in her fifties or sixties with non-small cell lung cancer. Material for sequencing was lung tumor tissue. The chain uses TRBV9 and TRBJ1-3; 7 bases agree with TRBD1. The CDR3 is CASSVEGARGNTIYF. In nucleotides, the CDR3 is TGTGCCAGCAGCGTAGAGGGGGCCCGCGGAAACACCATATATTTT.